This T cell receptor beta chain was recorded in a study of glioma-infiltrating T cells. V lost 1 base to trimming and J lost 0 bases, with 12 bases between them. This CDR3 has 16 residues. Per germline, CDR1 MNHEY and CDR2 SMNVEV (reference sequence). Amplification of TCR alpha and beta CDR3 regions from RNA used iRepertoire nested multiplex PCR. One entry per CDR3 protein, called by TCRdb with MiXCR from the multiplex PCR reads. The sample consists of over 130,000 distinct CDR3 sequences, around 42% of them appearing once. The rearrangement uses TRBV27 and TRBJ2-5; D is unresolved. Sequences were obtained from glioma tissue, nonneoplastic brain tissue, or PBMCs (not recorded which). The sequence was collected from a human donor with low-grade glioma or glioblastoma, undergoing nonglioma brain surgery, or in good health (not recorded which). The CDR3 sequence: CASSLFPFDNQETQYF. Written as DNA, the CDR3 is TGTGCCAGCAGTTTATTCCCTTTCGACAACCAAGAGACCCAGTACTTC.